These T cell receptor beta chains were read from a single sample in a study of T-cell memory formation after mild COVID-19. TCRdb redid the calling of the 5' RACE reads with MiXCR, one entry per CDR3 protein. The sample yields a few hundred thousand distinct CDR3 sequences, around 27% seen once. Source material: PBMCs or a T cell subset sorted from them (not recorded which). The receptors originated from an adult woman who had mild COVID-19 (a few samples of this study predate the infection). Cell type and time point are not known. CDR3s include the opening cysteine and the closing phenylalanine or tryptophan. The D gene is left open where the match is weak. Rows give clone size only sometimes, using once, few, many, or a class for an expanded clone.

v_gene,d_gene,j_gene,abundance,CDR3nt,CDR3aa
TRBV12-3/TRBV12-4,.,TRBJ1-1,.,TGTGCCAGCAGTTTTTTGGCGGGGAACACTGAAGCTTTCTTT,CASSFLAGNTEAFF
TRBV11-2,TRBD2,TRBJ2-3,.,TGTGCCAGCAGCACTGGGACTAGGGGGGCCACAGATACGCAGTATTTT,CASSTGTRGATDTQYF
TRBV6-2/TRBV6-3,.,TRBJ1-1,few,TGTGCCAGCAGTTACTCAGGTGGGACTGCTTTCTTT,CASSYSGGTAFF
TRBV7-2,.,TRBJ1-1,.,TGTGCCAGCAGCCCAAGACAGAAGAACACTGAAGCTTTCTTT,CASSPRQKNTEAFF
TRBV7-2,.,TRBJ1-5,.,TGTGCCAGCAGCCCCACGAGGGGCGGTCAGCCCCAGCATTTT,CASSPTRGGQPQHF
TRBV21-1,.,TRBJ2-1,.,TGTGCCCGGGGGACCACACGTTACAATGAGCAGTTCTTC,CARGTTRYNEQFF
TRBV21-1,.,TRBJ2-2,.,TGTGCCAGCAGCAAAGTAGGGCAGAACACCGGGGAGCTGTTTTTT,CASSKVGQNTGELFF
TRBV7-9,TRBD2,TRBJ2-1,few,TGTGCCAGCAGCTTAGGTCATCCCATGACTAGCGGGAATGAGCAGTTCTTC,CASSLGHPMTSGNEQFF
TRBV6-5,.,TRBJ2-1,few,TGTGCCAGCAGTAAAAAATCGACAGGATACAATGAGCAGTTCTTC,CASSKKSTGYNEQFF
TRBV6-6,TRBD1,TRBJ2-3,.,TGTGCCAGCAGTTACGGGGACAGGGGGTCCGGGACAGATACGCAGTATTTT,CASSYGDRGSGTDTQYF
TRBV18,TRBD2,TRBJ2-3,.,TGTGCCAGCTCACCCTCGTTGACTAGCGGGAGCGATACGCAGTATTTT,CASSPSLTSGSDTQYF
TRBV10-3,.,TRBJ2-7,.,TGTGCCATCAGCGACGCCGGACCGCCTGGCGAGCAGTACTTC,CAISDAGPPGEQYF
TRBV20-1,TRBD2,TRBJ2-2,.,TGCAGTGCTAGAGATCCCCTAGCGGGGGGTAACGGGGAGCTGTTTTTT,CSARDPLAGGNGELFF
TRBV9,.,TRBJ2-2,.,TGTGCCAGCAGCGACAGAGGTCTCGGGGAGCTGTTTTTT,CASSDRGLGELFF